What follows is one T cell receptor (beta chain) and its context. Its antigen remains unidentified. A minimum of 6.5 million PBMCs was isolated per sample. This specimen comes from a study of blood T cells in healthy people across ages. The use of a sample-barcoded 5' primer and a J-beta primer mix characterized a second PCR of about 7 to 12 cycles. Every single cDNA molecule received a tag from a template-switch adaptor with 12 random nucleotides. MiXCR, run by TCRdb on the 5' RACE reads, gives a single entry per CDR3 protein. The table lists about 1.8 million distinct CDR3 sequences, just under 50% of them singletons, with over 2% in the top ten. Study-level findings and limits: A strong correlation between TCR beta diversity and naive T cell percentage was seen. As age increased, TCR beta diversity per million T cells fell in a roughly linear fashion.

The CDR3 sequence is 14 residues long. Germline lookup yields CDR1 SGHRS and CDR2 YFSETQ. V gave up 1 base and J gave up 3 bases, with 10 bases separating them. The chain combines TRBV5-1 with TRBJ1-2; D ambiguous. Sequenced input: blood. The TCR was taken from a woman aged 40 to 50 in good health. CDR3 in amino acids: CASSLTNNDYGYTF. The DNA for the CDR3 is TGCGCCAGCAGCTTGACCAACAACGACTATGGCTACACCTTC.